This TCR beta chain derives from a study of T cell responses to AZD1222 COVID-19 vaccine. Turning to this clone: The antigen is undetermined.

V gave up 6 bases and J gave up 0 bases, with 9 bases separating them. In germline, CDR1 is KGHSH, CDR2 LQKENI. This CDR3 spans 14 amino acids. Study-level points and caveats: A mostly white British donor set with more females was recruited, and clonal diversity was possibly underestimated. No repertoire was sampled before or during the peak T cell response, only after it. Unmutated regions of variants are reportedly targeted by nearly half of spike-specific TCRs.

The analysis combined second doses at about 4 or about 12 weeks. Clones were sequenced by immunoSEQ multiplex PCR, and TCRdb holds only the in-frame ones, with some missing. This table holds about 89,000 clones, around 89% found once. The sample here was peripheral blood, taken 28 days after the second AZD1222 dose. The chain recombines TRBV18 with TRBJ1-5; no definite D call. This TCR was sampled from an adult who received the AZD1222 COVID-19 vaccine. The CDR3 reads CASSTQNSNQPQHF. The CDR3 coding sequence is TGTGCCAGCTCGACCCAAAATAGCAATCAGCCCCAGCATTTT.